This T cell receptor beta chain was sequenced for a study of blood T cell repertoires in COVID-19. The wider study: Researchers got acute and convalescent COVID-19 samples from the United States, Italy and Spain.

V dropped 6 bases and J dropped 1 base, with 9 bases sitting between them. The CDR3 has 13 amino acids. The germline gives CDR1 MDHEN, CDR2 SYDVKM. Sequenced by immunoSEQ multiplex PCR; TCRdb stores in-frame clones only, minus some. This table holds 100,000 or so clones, about 89% found once. The chain carries TRBV28 and TRBJ1-2; D is unresolved. This TCR derives from a human donor with acute or convalescent COVID-19. The donor label of this sample is uncertain. The source material was peripheral blood. CDR3 sequence: CASSPRFNYGYTF. CDR3 bases: TGTGCCAGCAGCCCTAGGTTTAACTATGGCTACACCTTC.